This T cell receptor (beta chain) was retrieved from a study of a mutant IDH1 vaccine in newly diagnosed glioma. Looking at the study overall: Visit V12 was scheduled at week 35 and visit V13 at week 47.

As concerns this clone: Its antigen remains unknown.

The CDR3 loop spans 15 amino acids. Trimming cost V 4 bases and J 3 bases, with 16 bases left between them. Looked up from germline, CDR1 is LGHNA and CDR2 is YSLEER. Profiled with immunoSEQ multiplex PCR; TCRdb holds only in-frame clones, not every one. This table has about 32,000 clones, about four fifths appearing once. Time point specified: week 35, safety follow-up. Mutant IDH1 20-mer peptide, at 300 ug, made up each vaccine dose, with topical imiquimod. This sample comprised PBMCs, obtained from a glioma patient whose treatment included an IDH1 peptide vaccine. The chain uses TRBV4-3 and TRBJ2-7, with a tentative D call TRBD1 (5 bases). The sequence was collected from a woman aged 18-35 years with glioma. In DNA form, the CDR3 reads TGCGCCAGCAGCCGAAGTAAGGGGCTTCTCTACGAGCAGTACTTC. It codes for CASSRSKGLLYEQYF.